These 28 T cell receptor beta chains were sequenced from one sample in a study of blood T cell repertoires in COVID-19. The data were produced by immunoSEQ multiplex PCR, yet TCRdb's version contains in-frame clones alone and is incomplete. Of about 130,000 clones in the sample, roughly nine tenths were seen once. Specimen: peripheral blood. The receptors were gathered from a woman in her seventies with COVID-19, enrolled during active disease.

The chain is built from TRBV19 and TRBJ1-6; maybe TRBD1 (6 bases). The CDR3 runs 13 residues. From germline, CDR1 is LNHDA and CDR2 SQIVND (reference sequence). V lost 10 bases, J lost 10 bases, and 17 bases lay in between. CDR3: CATGEGVISPLHF. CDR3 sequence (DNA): TGTGCCACCGGTGAGGGGGTAATCTCACCCCTCCACTTT.

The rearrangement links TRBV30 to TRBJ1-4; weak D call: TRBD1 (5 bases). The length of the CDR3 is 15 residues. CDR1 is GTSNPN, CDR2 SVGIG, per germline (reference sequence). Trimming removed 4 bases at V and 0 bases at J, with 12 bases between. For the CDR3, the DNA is TGTGCCTGGACCGCGGGGGTCGCAACTAATGAAAAACTGTTTTTT. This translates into CAWTAGVATNEKLFF.

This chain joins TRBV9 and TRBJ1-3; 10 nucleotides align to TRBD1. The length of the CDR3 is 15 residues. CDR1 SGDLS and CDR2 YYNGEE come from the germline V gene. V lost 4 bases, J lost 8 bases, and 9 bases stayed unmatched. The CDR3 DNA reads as TGTGCCAGCAGCTCCCAGGACAGGGGGACGGACACCATATATTTT. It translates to CASSSQDRGTDTIYF.

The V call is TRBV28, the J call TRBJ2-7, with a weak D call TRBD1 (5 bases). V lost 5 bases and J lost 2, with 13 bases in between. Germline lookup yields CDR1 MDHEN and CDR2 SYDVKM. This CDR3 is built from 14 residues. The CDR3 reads CASSKHRFTYEQYF. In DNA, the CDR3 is TGTGCCAGCAGTAAACACAGGTTTACCTACGAGCAGTACTTC.

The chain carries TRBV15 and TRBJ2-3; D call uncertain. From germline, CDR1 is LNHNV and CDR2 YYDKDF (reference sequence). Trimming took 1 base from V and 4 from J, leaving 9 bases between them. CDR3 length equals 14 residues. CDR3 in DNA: TGTGCCACCAGCAGAGGCCGGCTAGCAGATACGCAGTATTTT. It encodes CATSRGRLADTQYF.

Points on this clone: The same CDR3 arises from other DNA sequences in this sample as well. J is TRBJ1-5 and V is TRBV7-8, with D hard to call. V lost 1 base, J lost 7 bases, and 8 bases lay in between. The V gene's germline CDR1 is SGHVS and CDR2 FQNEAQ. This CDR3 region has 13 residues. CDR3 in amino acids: CASSLVGSQPQHF. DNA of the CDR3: TGTGCCAGCAGCTTAGTAGGTAGCCAGCCCCAGCATTTT.

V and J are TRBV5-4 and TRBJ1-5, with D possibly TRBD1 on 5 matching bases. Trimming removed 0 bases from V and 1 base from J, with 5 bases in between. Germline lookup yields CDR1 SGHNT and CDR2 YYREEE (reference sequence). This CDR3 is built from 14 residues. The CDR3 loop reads CASSLEGSNQPQHF. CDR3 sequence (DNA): TGTGCCAGCAGCTTGGAGGGGAGCAATCAGCCCCAGCATTTT.

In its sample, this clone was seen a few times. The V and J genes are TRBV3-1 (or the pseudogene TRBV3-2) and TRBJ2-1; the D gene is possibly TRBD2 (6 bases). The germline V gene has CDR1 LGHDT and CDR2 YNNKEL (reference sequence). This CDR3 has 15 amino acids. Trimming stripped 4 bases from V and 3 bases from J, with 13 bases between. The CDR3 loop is CASSPPGLHYNEQFF. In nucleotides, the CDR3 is TGTGCCAGCAGCCCTCCAGGACTACACTACAATGAGCAGTTCTTC.

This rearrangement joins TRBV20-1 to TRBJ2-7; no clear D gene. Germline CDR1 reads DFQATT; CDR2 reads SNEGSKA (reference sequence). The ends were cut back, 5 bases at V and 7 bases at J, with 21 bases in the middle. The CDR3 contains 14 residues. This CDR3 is CSAGGMEAPREQYF. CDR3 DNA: TGCAGTGCTGGTGGTATGGAAGCTCCGAGGGAGCAGTACTTC.

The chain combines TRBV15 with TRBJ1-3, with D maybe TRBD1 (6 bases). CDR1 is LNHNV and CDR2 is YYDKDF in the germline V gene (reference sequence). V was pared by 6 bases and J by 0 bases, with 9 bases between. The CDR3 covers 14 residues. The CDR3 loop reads CATRDRSSGNTIYF. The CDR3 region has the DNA TGTGCCACCAGAGACAGGAGCTCTGGAAACACCATATATTTT.

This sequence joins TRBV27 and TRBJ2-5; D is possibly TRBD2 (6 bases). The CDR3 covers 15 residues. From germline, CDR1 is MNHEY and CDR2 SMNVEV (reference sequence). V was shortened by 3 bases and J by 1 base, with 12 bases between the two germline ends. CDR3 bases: TGTGCCAGCAGTTTGTATACTAGCCCCCAAGAGACCCAGTACTTC. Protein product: CASSLYTSPQETQYF.

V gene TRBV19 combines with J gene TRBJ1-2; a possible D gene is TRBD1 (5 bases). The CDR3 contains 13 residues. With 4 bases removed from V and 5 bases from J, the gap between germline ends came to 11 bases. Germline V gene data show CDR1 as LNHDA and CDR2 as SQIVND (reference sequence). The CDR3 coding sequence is TGTGCCAGTAGTAGGGGACTAGAGTATGGCTACACCTTC. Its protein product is CASSRGLEYGYTF.

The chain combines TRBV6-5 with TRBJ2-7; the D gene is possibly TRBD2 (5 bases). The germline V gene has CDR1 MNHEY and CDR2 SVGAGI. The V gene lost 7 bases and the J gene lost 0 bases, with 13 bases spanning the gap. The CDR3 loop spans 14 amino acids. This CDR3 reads CASKVSRGSYEQYF. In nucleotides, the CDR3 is TGTGCCAGCAAAGTCAGTCGGGGCTCCTACGAGCAGTACTTC.

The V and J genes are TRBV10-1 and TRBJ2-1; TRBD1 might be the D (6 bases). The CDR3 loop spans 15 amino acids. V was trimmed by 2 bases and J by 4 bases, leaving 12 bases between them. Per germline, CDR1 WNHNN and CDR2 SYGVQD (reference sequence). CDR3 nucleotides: TGCGCCAGCAGTGAGAACAGGGTACAGTACAATGAGCAGTTCTTC. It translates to CASSENRVQYNEQFF.

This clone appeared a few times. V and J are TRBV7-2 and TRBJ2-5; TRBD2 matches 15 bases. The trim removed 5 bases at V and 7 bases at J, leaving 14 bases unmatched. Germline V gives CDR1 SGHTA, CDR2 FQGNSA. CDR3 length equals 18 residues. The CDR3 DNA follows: TGTGCCAGCAGCCCTCGGACTAGCGGGGGGGCCCTAAGTGGGACCCAGTACTTC. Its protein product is CASSPRTSGGALSGTQYF.

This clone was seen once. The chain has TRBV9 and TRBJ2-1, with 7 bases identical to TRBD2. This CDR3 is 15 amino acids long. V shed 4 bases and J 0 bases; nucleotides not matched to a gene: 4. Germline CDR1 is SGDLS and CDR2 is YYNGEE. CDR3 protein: CASSPAGLSYNEQFF. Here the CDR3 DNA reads TGTGCCAGCAGCCCAGCGGGGCTCTCCTACAATGAGCAGTTCTTC.

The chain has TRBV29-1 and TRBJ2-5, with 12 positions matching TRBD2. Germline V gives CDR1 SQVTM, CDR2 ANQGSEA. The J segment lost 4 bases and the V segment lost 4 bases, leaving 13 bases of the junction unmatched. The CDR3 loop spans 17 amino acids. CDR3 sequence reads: CSVVGTSGSLPGETQYF. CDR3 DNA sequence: TGCAGCGTTGTAGGGACTAGCGGGTCACTCCCGGGAGAGACCCAGTACTTC.

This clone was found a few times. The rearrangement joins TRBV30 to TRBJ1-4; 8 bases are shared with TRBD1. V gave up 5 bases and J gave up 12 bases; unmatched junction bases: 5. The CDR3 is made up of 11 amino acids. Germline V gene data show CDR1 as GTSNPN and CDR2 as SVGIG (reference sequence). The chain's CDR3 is CAWADRVELFF. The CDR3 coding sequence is TGTGCCTGGGCGGACAGGGTGGAACTGTTTTTT.

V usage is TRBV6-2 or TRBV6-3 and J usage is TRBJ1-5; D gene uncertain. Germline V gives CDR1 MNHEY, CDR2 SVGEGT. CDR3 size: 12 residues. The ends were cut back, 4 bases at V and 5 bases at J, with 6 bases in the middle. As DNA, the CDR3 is TGTGCCAGCAGTTTCCTCGATCAGCCCCAGCATTTT. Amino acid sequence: CASSFLDQPQHF.

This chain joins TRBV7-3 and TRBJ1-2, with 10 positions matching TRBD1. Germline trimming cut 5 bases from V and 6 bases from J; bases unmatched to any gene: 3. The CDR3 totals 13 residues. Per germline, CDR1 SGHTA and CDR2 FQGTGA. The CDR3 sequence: CASSAGQGDGYTF. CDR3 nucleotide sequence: TGTGCCAGCAGCGCCGGACAGGGGGATGGCTACACCTTC.

CDR3 in amino acids: CASSPMGLTSPLHF. CDR3 bases: TGTGCCAGCAGCCCGATGGGACTCACATCACCCCTCCACTTT. This rearrangement joins TRBV7-3 to TRBJ1-6; possibly TRBD1 for D (5 bases). This CDR3 is built from 14 residues. Trimming left V 5 bases short and J 10 bases short, with 15 bases between. The V gene's germline CDR1 is SGHTA and CDR2 FQGTGA.

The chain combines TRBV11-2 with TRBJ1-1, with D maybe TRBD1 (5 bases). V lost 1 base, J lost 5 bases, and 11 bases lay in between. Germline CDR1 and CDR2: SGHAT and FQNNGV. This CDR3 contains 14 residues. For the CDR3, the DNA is TGTGCCAGCAGCTTAGGGGGCAAGGGGACTGAAGCTTTCTTT. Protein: CASSLGGKGTEAFF.

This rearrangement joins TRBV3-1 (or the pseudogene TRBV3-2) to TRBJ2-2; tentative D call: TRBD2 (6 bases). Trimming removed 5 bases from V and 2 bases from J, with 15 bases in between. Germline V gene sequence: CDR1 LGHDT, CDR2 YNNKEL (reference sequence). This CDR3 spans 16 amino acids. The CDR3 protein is CASSTGSPLNTGELFF. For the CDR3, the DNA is TGTGCCAGCAGCACCGGGAGCCCCCTCAACACCGGGGAGCTGTTTTTT.

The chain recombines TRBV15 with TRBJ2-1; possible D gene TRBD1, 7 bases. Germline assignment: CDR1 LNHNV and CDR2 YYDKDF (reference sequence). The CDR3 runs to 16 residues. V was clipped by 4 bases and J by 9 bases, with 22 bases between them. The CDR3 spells CATSTQGRGRRGEQFF. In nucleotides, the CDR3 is TGTGCCACCAGCACTCAGGGCAGGGGGAGGAGGGGTGAGCAGTTCTTC.

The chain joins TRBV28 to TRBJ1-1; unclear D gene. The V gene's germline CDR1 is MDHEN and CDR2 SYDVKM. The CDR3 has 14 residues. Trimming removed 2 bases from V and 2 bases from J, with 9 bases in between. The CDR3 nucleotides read TGTGCCAGCAGTTTACGGAAGACAAACACTGAAGCTTTCTTT. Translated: CASSLRKTNTEAFF.

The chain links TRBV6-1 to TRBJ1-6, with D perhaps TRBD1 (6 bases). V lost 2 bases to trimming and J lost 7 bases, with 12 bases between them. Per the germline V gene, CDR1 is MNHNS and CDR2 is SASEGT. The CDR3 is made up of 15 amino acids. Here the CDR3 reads CASSESPGENSPLHF. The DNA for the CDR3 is TGTGCCAGCAGTGAATCCCCAGGGGAGAATTCACCCCTCCACTTT.

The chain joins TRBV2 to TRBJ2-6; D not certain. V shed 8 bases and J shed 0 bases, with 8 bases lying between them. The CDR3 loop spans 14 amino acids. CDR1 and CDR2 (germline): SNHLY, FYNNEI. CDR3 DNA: TGTGCCAGCTCAACTTTCTCTGGGGCCAACGTCCTGACTTTC. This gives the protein CASSTFSGANVLTF.

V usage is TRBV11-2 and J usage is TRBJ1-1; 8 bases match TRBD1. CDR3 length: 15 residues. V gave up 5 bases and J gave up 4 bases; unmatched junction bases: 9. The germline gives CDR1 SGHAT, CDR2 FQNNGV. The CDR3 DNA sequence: TGTGCCAGCAGCCCAGCAGGGGGCGGGAGCACTGAAGCTTTCTTT. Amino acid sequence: CASSPAGGGSTEAFF.